This TCR beta chain is from a study of blood T cell repertoires in COVID-19. Study background: Samples came from the United States, Italy and Spain, spanning acute and convalescent COVID-19. T cells, B-cell-depleted T cells, or PBMCs supplied cDNA or gDNA.

Under the authors' procedure: Reference gene primer amplification in the assay estimated nucleated cell counts. Sequencing was performed with immunoSEQ multiplex PCR; in TCRdb, only in-frame clones are kept and a portion is missing. V and J calls and clone size are those listed in that table; D and trimming were worked out from the DNA. The sample yields a few hundred thousand clones, 65% to 90% seen once. From germline, CDR1 is KGHSH and CDR2 LQKENI. V lost 4 bases to trimming and J lost 1 base; unmatched junction nucleotides: 3. The CDR3 extends over 15 amino acids. This TCR came from a man over 45 with active or convalescent COVID-19. Sequenced sample: peripheral blood. This chain links TRBV18 with TRBJ2-1; TRBD1 aligns across 8 bases. The CDR3, as DNA: TGTGCCAGCTCACTACAGGGGGTTTCCTACAATGAGCAGTTCTTC. Its protein product is CASSLQGVSYNEQFF.